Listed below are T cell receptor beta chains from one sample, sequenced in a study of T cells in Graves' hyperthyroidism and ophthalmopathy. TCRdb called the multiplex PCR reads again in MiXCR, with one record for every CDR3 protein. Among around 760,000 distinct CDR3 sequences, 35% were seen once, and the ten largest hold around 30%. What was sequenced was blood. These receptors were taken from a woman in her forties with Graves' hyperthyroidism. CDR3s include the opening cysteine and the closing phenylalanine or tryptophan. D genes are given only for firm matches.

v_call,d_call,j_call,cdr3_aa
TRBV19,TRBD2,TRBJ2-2,CASRVTSGTGTGELFF
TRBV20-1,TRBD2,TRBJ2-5,CSASGRAPVQETQYF
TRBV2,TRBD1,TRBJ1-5,CASSYGTGGRSNQPQHF
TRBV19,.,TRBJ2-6,CASSIRGAGANVLTF
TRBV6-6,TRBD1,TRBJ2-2,CASSYDRVGGELFF
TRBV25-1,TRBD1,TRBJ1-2,CASRGTGDYGYTF
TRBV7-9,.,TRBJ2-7,CASRPQGSYEQYF
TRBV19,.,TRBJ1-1,CASSRLGADKNTEAFF
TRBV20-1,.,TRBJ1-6,CSASETGNSPLHF
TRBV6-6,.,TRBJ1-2,CASSYSSSLYYGYTF
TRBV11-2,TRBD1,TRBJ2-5,CASSQRQGEETQYF
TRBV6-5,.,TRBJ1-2,CASSYGVKGGYTF
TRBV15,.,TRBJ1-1,CATSRDAGTNTEAFF
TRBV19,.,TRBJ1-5,CASTTQGNSNQPQHF
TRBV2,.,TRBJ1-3,CASSRTLMLDTIYF
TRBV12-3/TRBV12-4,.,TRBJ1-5,CASSFLGEQPQHF
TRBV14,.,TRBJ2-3,CASSHDGGDTQYF
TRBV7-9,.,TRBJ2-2,CASSLAALTGELFF
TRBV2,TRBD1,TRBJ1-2,CASSHRGSGYTF
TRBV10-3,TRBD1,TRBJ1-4,CATAQDRGNEKLFF
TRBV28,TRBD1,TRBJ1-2,CASSFGTGGYGGYTF
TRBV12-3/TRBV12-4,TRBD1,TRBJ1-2,CASSPIGQGAYGYTF
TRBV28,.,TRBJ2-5,CASSPGGGMETQYF
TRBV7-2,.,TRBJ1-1,CASSPLGPGAFF
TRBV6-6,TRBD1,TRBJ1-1,CASSYLDRDTEAFF
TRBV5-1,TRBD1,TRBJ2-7,CASRNNGQAPRNEQYF
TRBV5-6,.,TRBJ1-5,CASSRKALGARNYNQPQHF
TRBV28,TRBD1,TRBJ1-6,CASSSTGTPLHF
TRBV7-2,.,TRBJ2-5,CASSLSASQETQYF
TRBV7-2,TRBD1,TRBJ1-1,CASSSVTGEDTEAFF
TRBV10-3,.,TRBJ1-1,CAISEEGSTEAFF
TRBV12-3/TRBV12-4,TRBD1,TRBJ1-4,CASRGQGEQLFF
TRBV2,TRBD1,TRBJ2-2,CASTVGQGTGELFF
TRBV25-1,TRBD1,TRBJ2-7,CASSEPGTGHEQYF
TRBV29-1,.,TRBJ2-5,CSVELGGKETQYF
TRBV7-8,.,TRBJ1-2,CASSLNSGRANYGYTF